These 18 T cell receptor beta chains were sequenced from one sample in a study of brain T cells in children with intractable seizures. This table comes from immunoSEQ multiplex PCR, and its TCRdb copy is limited to in-frame clones, with some not included. Of fewer than 150,000 clones listed, 85% to 95% were seen once; the top ten hold around 4%. This material consisted of peripheral blood, taken at surgery. Every receptor here comes from a boy under three years old with hemimegalencephaly and intractable seizures.

The rearrangement joins TRBV4-2 to TRBJ2-3; D uncertain. The CDR3 sequence is 14 residues long. V dropped 3 bases and J dropped 0 bases, with 7 bases sitting between them. Germline CDR1 is LGHNA and CDR2 is YNFKEQ. CDR3 region: CASSQGWSTDTQYF. CDR3 DNA: TGTGCCAGCAGCCAGGGTTGGAGCACAGATACGCAGTATTTT.

The rearrangement links TRBV2 to TRBJ2-3; D is ambiguous. Trimming removed 3 bases from V and 4 bases from J, with 11 bases in between. The germline CDR1 and CDR2 sequences are SNHLY and FYNNEI. The CDR3 is made up of 14 amino acids. The CDR3 loop reads CASSDSSTADTQYF. CDR3 in DNA: TGTGCCAGCAGTGACTCGTCGACTGCAGATACGCAGTATTTT.

The gene calls are TRBV10-3 and TRBJ2-3, with a tentative D call TRBD2 (6 bases). Deletions cut 6 bases from V and 0 bases from J, with 10 bases between. CDR3 size: 14 residues. Germline V gene lookup returns CDR1 ENHRY and CDR2 SYGVKD. The CDR3 DNA is TGTGCCATCAGACCGGGACTGAGCACAGATACGCAGTATTTT. It is translated as CAIRPGLSTDTQYF.

This clone was counted only a few times. The chain joins TRBV6-4 to TRBJ2-7; TRBD1 agrees at 7 bases. The CDR3 is made up of 15 amino acids. After removal of 3 bases from V and 4 bases from J, the junction contained 9 bases not matched to a gene. Germline CDR1 reads MRHNA; CDR2 reads SNTAGT. CDR3 loop: CASSEGRDSAYEQYF. The CDR3 bases are TGTGCCAGCAGTGAGGGCCGGGACAGCGCATACGAGCAGTACTTC.

This rearrangement joins TRBV28 to TRBJ2-5, with TRBD2 matching 9 bases. The CDR3 is 15 residues long. Germline loops: CDR1 MDHEN, CDR2 SYDVKM. V shed 3 bases, J shed 5 bases, and the junction held 7 bases outside the gene matches. This CDR3 reads CASSLSGRNRETQYF. The CDR3 region has the DNA TGTGCCAGCAGTTTGAGCGGGAGGAACAGGGAGACCCAGTACTTC.

The chain employs TRBV4-1 and TRBJ2-7, with D perhaps TRBD1 (6 bases). Per germline, CDR1 MGHRA and CDR2 YSYEKL. Trimming pared 3 bases from V and 0 bases from J, leaving 9 bases between. CDR3 length equals 14 residues. CDR3 DNA: TGCGCCAGCAGCCATTGGACAGCCTCCTACGAGCAGTACTTC. Its translation is CASSHWTASYEQYF.

The rearrangement links TRBV6-5 to TRBJ2-2; no firm D call. V was clipped by 2 bases and J by 7 bases, with 11 bases between them. This CDR3 is built from 14 residues. Germline V gene lookup returns CDR1 MNHEY and CDR2 SVGAGI. The CDR3 sequence: CASSYLPTNGELFF. The CDR3, as DNA: TGTGCCAGCAGTTACCTCCCCACCAACGGGGAGCTGTTTTTT.

The gene calls are TRBV7-9 and TRBJ2-1; D is possibly TRBD2 (6 bases). Germline loops: CDR1 SEHNR, CDR2 FQNEAQ (reference sequence). V lost 2 bases and J lost 3, with 11 bases in between. This CDR3 contains 15 residues. CDR3 DNA sequence: TGTGCCAGCAGCTTAACCGGGAGCCTCTACAATGAGCAGTTCTTC. As protein: CASSLTGSLYNEQFF.

This CDR3 is CASSLLLVGSQETQYF. In DNA, the CDR3 is TGTGCCAGCAGCTTACTCCTAGTAGGGTCACAAGAGACCCAGTACTTC. V gene TRBV7-9 combines with J gene TRBJ2-5; D gene uncertain. The CDR3 contains 16 residues. Germline CDR1 and CDR2: SEHNR and FQNEAQ (reference sequence). Trimming removed 2 bases from V and 2 bases from J, with 15 bases in between.

The chain joins TRBV15 to TRBJ2-5, with 7 bases matching TRBD1. V was pared by 5 bases and J by 5 bases, with 8 bases of the junction left unmatched. This CDR3 region has 14 residues. Germline V gene lookup returns CDR1 LNHNV and CDR2 YYDKDF (reference sequence). The CDR3 loop reads CATSGTGTVETQYF. Here the CDR3 DNA reads TGTGCCACCAGCGGTACCGGGACAGTGGAGACCCAGTACTTC. The full variable domain, in which reference TRBV15 and TRBJ2-5 provide the parts outside the CDR3, is DAMVIQNPRYQVTQFGKPVTLSCSQTLNHNVMYWYQQKSSQAPKLLFHYYDKDFNNEADTPDNFQSRRPNTSFCFLDIRSPGLGDTAMYLCATSGTGTVETQYFGPGTRLLVL.

The chain links TRBV23-1 to TRBJ2-3; a weak D match, TRBD1 (5 bases). TRBV23-1 is recorded as an ORF, its role being uncertain. The CDR3 is 14 residues long. V was pared by 0 bases and J by 4 bases, with 8 bases between. CDR3 DNA sequence: TGCGCCAGCAGTCAATCGGAAGGGGCAGATACGCAGTATTTT. It codes for CASSQSEGADTQYF.

This chain links TRBV14 with TRBJ2-4, with 11 nucleotides matching TRBD2. Germline trimming cut 1 base from V and 1 base from J; bases unmatched to any gene: 0. This CDR3 region has 16 residues. The germline V gene encodes CDR1 SGHDN and CDR2 FVKESK. CDR3 sequence: CASSQGLAGAKNIQYF. As DNA, the CDR3 is TGTGCCAGCAGCCAAGGACTAGCGGGGGCCAAAAACATTCAGTACTTC.

This chain joins TRBV1 and TRBJ2-2; TRBD2 is the table's D call, not checked against the DNA. TRBV1 is tagged as a pseudogene. The CDR3 has 16 amino acids. This CDR3 is CTSSQSDRPGAGELFF. CDR3 nucleotides: TGCACCAGCAGCCAATCCGATAGACCCGGGGCCGGGGAGCTGTTTTTT.

V and J are TRBV4-1 and TRBJ1-5; D ambiguous. CDR1 and CDR2 (germline): MGHRA, YSYEKL. The germline V and J ends were trimmed by 1 base and 3 bases, with 13 bases remaining between them. This CDR3 spans 16 amino acids. The CDR3 sequence: CASSQGLTLINQPQHF. For the CDR3, the DNA is TGCGCCAGCAGCCAAGGTTTGACACTTATCAATCAGCCCCAGCATTTT.

The chain joins TRBV6-2 or TRBV6-3 to TRBJ2-7; 7 bases are a match to TRBD2. This CDR3 comprises 16 residues. The germline V gene has CDR1 MNHEY and CDR2 SVGEGT. With V trimmed by 0 bases and J by 5 bases, 10 bases remained unmatched. The CDR3 DNA follows: TGTGCCAGCAGTTACTCGGTCGGGGGAGGGCCACACGAGCAGTACTTC. As protein: CASSYSVGGGPHEQYF.

V gene TRBV25-1 combines with J gene TRBJ1-6; D gene ambiguous. The CDR3 sequence is 12 residues long. Per germline, CDR1 MGHDK and CDR2 SYGVNS. V lost 2 bases to trimming and J lost 7 bases, with 3 bases between them. DNA for the CDR3: TGTGCCAGCAGTGAAGGAAATTCACCCCTCCACTTT. This encodes CASSEGNSPLHF.

The chain couples TRBV27 to TRBJ2-2, with D tentatively TRBD1 or TRBD2 (5 bases each). The CDR3 consists of 17 residues. V was clipped by 1 base and J by 0 bases, with 12 bases between them. Germline values: CDR1 MNHEY, CDR2 SMNVEV (reference sequence). The CDR3 spells CASSLLGRGPNTGELFF. Written as DNA, the CDR3 is TGTGCCAGCAGTTTATTGGGTCGGGGCCCGAACACCGGGGAGCTGTTTTTT.

The CDR3 nucleotides are TGTGCCAGCAGTTTAACGTCTCAGGGGCGGGGGGTCACTGAAGCTTTCTTT. Residues: CASSLTSQGRGVTEAFF. The chain has TRBV27 and TRBJ1-1; D might be TRBD1 (6 bases). V shed 2 bases and J shed 4 bases, with 20 bases lying between them. The CDR3 extends over 17 amino acids. The germline V gene encodes CDR1 MNHEY and CDR2 SMNVEV (reference sequence).